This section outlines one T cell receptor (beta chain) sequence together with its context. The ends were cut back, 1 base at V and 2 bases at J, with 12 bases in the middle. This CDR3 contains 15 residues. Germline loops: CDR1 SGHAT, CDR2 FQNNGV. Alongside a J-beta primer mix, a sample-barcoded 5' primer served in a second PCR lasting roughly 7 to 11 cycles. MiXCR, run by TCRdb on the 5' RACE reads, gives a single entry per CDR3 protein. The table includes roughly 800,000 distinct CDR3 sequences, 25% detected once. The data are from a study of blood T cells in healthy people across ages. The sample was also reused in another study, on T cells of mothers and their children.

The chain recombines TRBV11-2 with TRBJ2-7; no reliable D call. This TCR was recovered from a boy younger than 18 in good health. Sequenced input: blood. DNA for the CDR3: TGTGCCAGCAGCTTAGCGGCCCAGAGGCCCTACGAGCAGTACTTC. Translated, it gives CASSLAAQRPYEQYF.